Listed below are T cell receptor beta chains from one sample, sequenced in a study of T cell responses to AZD1222 COVID-19 vaccine. Libraries were prepared by immunoSEQ multiplex PCR; TCRdb keeps only in-frame clonotypes and omits some of them. The sample includes 70,000 to 85,000 clones, more than 80% of them seen just once. The material sequenced was peripheral blood, taken on day 0 of AZD1222 vaccination. These receptors were collected from an adult in good health. Both conserved end residues are part of each CDR3. Each record gives: CDR3 protein, CDR3 DNA, clone size, D gene, J gene, V gene. The D gene is left open where the match is weak. Clone size is given for some rows only: seen once, a few or many times, or a class if the clone is expanded.

CASSPGGTSDETQYF,TGCGCCAGCAGCCCCGGGGGGACTAGCGATGAGACCCAGTACTTC,NA,TRBD2,TRBJ2-5,TRBV5-1
CASSLTGGPNEKLFF,TGCGCCAGCAGCCTCACGGGCGGGCCCAATGAAAAACTGTTTTTT,NA,NA,TRBJ1-4,TRBV4-1
CASSIVGANEQFF,TGTGCCAGTAGTATTGTGGGGGCGAATGAGCAGTTCTTC,NA,NA,TRBJ2-1,TRBV19
CAWSPPNQPQHF,TGTGCCTGGAGTCCACCAAATCAGCCCCAGCATTTT,NA,NA,TRBJ1-5,TRBV30
CASSLLDRGNPATKQYF,TGTGCCAGCAGCCTCTTGGACAGGGGCAACCCAGCTACGAAGCAGTACTTC,NA,TRBD1,TRBJ2-7,TRBV28
CASSQPPGDEKLFF,TGTGCCAGCAGCCAGCCCCCGGGGGATGAAAAACTGTTTTTT,NA,NA,TRBJ1-4,TRBV3-1/TRBV3-2
CASSEEGGETQYF,TGTGCCAGCAGTGAAGAAGGGGGAGAGACCCAGTACTTC,once,NA,TRBJ2-5,TRBV2
CASRRGEPQHF,TGTGCCAGTCGCAGGGGAGAGCCCCAGCATTTT,NA,NA,TRBJ1-5,TRBV19
CASRGNTEAFF,TGCGCCAGCAGGGGTAACACTGAAGCTTTCTTT,once,NA,TRBJ1-1,TRBV5-1
CASSENRAGQPQHF,TGTGCCAGCAGTGAGAACAGGGCGGGTCAGCCCCAGCATTTT,NA,NA,TRBJ1-5,TRBV2
CASSYPGDGTEAFF,TGTGCCAGCAGTTACCCCGGGGACGGCACTGAAGCTTTCTTT,once,NA,TRBJ1-1,TRBV6-6
CASRTGNYGYTF,TGTGCCAGCAGGACAGGGAACTATGGCTACACCTTC,NA,TRBD1,TRBJ1-2,TRBV28
CSALWSGFGYTF,TGCAGCGCCCTTTGGTCGGGGTTTGGCTACACCTTC,NA,NA,TRBJ1-2,TRBV29-1
CASSRREINYGYTF,TGTGCCAGCAGCCGCAGGGAAATAAACTATGGCTACACCTTC,NA,NA,TRBJ1-2,TRBV3-1/TRBV3-2
CASKRQGSYEQYF,TGTGCCAGCAAAAGACAGGGCTCCTACGAGCAGTACTTC,few,TRBD1,TRBJ2-7,TRBV27
CATSGQGVYQPQHF,TGTGCCACCAGTGGCCAGGGGGTTTATCAGCCCCAGCATTTT,NA,TRBD1,TRBJ1-5,TRBV24-1
CSAGQGTGELFF,TGCAGCGCGGGACAGGGTACCGGGGAGCTGTTTTTT,NA,TRBD1,TRBJ2-2,TRBV29-1
CASRGQGRSYEQYF,TGTGCCAGCAGAGGACAGGGCCGCTCCTACGAGCAGTACTTC,NA,TRBD1,TRBJ2-7,TRBV28
CASSYSLTATSYEQYF,TGTGCCAGCAGTTACTCACTAACGGCCACATCCTACGAGCAGTACTTC,NA,NA,TRBJ2-7,TRBV6-5
CASSTVGQGGNQPQHF,TGTGCCAGTAGTACAGTAGGACAGGGAGGCAATCAGCCCCAGCATTTT,NA,TRBD1,TRBJ1-5,TRBV19
CASSERHNSPLHF,TGTGCCAGCAGTGAACGACACAATTCACCCCTCCACTTT,NA,NA,TRBJ1-6,TRBV6-4
CASSVGLGRETQYF,TGTGCCAGCAGCGTAGGTTTGGGGAGGGAGACCCAGTACTTC,NA,NA,TRBJ2-5,TRBV9
CASSLQGIEYEQYF,TGTGCCAGCAGCTTACAGGGGATCGAGTACGAGCAGTACTTC,NA,TRBD1,TRBJ2-7,TRBV5-4
CASSPGVDEAFF,TGTGCCAGCAGTCCCGGGGTGGATGAAGCTTTCTTT,NA,NA,TRBJ1-1,TRBV12-3/TRBV12-4
CASSLTGGDEQFF,TGCGCCAGCAGCTTAACCGGGGGGGATGAGCAGTTCTTC,NA,TRBD2,TRBJ2-1,TRBV5-1
CASSPTSSGRPVEQYF,TGTGCCAGCAGCCCAACTTCTAGCGGGAGGCCCGTGGAGCAGTACTTC,once,TRBD2,TRBJ2-7,TRBV7-2
CASSSVGISGNTIYF,TGTGCCAGCAGCTCCGTTGGGATCTCTGGAAACACCATATATTTT,NA,NA,TRBJ1-3,TRBV9
CASSSSRYGYTF,TGTGCCAGCAGTTCGAGCCGCTATGGCTACACCTTC,NA,NA,TRBJ1-2,TRBV28